One T cell receptor beta chain is described in this entry. The antigen is not known. The sample originates from a study of Ad26.COV2.S vaccination and SARS-CoV-2 variants. The method was immunoSEQ multiplex PCR; TCRdb's version includes in-frame clones alone and lacks a portion of them. The sample has about 320,000 clones; 85% to 90% are singletons. General study results and limits: Reportedly, after vaccination the spike-specific CD8+ and CD4+ T cell responses displayed substantial breadth. Relative to placebo recipients, vaccine recipients exhibited elevated spike-specific TCR breadth.

The treatment denotes: 15 to 20 received Ad26.COV2.S at low or high dose, single or two shots; roughly five received placebo; per-sample allocation not given. Samples analyzed were those drawn on day 63 after the first vaccine or placebo injection. Deletions cut 5 bases from V and 6 bases from J, with 11 bases between. Per the germline V gene, CDR1 is SGHAT and CDR2 is FQDESV (reference sequence). The CDR3 spans 14 residues. This clonotype originated in a person aged 18-60 years who received the Ad26.COV2.S COVID-19 vaccine or a placebo. The sequences come from peripheral blood, collected in a trial of Ad26.COV2.S vaccine versus placebo. The J gene is TRBJ1-6, the V gene TRBV11-1, with a weak D call TRBD1 (5 bases). The CDR3, as DNA: TGTGCCAGCAGCCCCGAGACAGTTAATTCACCCCTCCACTTT. This codes for CASSPETVNSPLHF. Supplemented by reference TRBV11-1 and TRBJ1-6, the full variable domain reads EAEVAQSPRYKITEKSQAVAFWCDPISGHATLYWYRQILGQGPELLVQFQDESVVDDSQLPKDRFSAERLKGVDSTLKIQPAELGDSAMYLCASSPETVNSPLHFGNGTRLTVT.